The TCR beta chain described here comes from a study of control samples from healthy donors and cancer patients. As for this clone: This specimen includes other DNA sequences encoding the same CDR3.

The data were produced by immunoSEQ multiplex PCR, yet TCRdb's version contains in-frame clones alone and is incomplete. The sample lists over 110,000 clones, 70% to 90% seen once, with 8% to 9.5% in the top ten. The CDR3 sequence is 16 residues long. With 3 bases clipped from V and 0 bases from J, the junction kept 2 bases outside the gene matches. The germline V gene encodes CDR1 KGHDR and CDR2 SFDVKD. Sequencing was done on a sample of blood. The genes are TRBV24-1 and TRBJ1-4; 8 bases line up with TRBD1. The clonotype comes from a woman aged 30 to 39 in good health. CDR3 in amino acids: CATSDATGATNEKLFF. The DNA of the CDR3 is TGTGCCACCAGTGATGCGACAGGGGCAACTAATGAAAAACTGTTTTTT.